What follows is one T cell receptor beta chain and its context. The method was immunoSEQ multiplex PCR; TCRdb's version includes in-frame clones alone and lacks a portion of them. This table holds about 300,000 clones, roughly 89% found once. The sample originates from a study of blood T cell repertoires in COVID-19. As for the study in general: Samples taken during acute and convalescent COVID-19 were collected in the United States, Italy and Spain. PBMCs, B-cell-depleted T cells, or T cells provided the cDNA or gDNA that made up the material.

V shed 2 bases and J shed 9 bases, with 14 bases lying between them. Germline V gene sequence: CDR1 GTSNPN, CDR2 SVGIG (reference sequence). This CDR3 region has 13 residues. Participant ages covered roughly 18 to 89 years across 25 or so US areas. In assigning cohorts, the study relied on participant-reported clinical history. This TCR was sampled from a young woman with acute COVID-19. The genes are TRBV30 and TRBJ1-5; weak D call: TRBD1 (5 bases). The sequenced sample was PBMCs or T cells enriched from blood (not recorded which). CDR3 DNA: TGTGCCTGGAGTATAGGCCACAGGATGCCCCAGCATTTT. It yields the protein CAWSIGHRMPQHF.